This TCR beta chain was recorded in a study of post-analysis software for immune sequencing data. Study information: Relapsing-remitting, secondary progressive and progressive-relapsing forms of multiple sclerosis all featured among disease courses.

Unique molecular identifiers had been added to the TCR beta cDNA libraries. TCRdb used MiXCR to reprocess the PCR reads, holding one entry per CDR3 protein. The data hold hundreds of thousands of distinct CDR3 sequences, with over 30% observed a single time. For this clonotype: No antigen is known for it.

Findings and limits, study-wide: Among four to six TRBV segments more frequent in patients than controls were TRBV5-6, TRBV5-1 and TRBV20-1. When the samples were clustered directly with F measure, those that had been prepared in the same batch showed strong co-clustering. Comparison with controls showed significantly lower normalized Chao1 diversity in multiple sclerosis patients.

V lost 2 bases and J 14 bases, leaving 20 bases between the germline ends. The germline CDR1 and CDR2 sequences are MNHNY and SVGAGI (reference sequence). The CDR3 length is 14 residues. Sequencing was carried out using blood. The receptor comes from a girl aged 2 to 10 with multiple sclerosis. The genes are TRBV6-6 and TRBJ2-3; D unclear. In DNA form, the CDR3 reads TGTGCCAGCAGTTACGAAGCTCTTAATGAAAAACTGTATTTT. Translation gives CASSYEALNEKLYF.